The present TCR beta chain was sequenced within a study of T-cell reconstitution after alpha-beta-depleted transplantation in children. Unique molecular identifiers were incorporated when the TCRbeta library was constructed. TCRdb ran MiXCR on the PCR reads and lists one entry per CDR3 protein. Among 640,000 or so distinct CDR3 sequences listed, around 17% were seen once. Trimming took 5 bases from V and 1 from J; bases not matched to a gene: 15. This CDR3 is built from 18 residues. Germline V gene sequence: CDR1 MDHEN, CDR2 SYDVKM. Sequencing used PBMCs from the stem cell graft donor, obtained from the stem cell graft. The chain couples TRBV28 to TRBJ2-7, with TRBD2 matching over 9 bases. The sequence came from a human donor who donated a stem cell graft to a child with acute myeloid leukemia. CDR3 protein: CASSPLRSGGPLSYEQYV. The CDR3 nucleotides read TGTGCCAGCAGTCCCCTCAGGAGCGGGGGGCCTCTGTCCTACGAGCAGTACGTC.